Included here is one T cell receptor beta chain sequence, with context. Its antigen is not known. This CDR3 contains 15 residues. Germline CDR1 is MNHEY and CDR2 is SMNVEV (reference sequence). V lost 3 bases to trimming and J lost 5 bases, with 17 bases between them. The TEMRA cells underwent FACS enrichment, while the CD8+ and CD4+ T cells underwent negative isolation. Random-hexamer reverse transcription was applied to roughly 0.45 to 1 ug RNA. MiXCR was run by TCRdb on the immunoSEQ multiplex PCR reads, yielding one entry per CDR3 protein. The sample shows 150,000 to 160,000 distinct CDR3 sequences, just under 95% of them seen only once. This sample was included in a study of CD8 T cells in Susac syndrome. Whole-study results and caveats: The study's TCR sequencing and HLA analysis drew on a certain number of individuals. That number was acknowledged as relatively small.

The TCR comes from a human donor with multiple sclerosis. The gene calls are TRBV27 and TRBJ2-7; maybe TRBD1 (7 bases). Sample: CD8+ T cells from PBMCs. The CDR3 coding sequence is TGTGCCAGCAGTTTTCTAGGGGGCCGCGGGGACGAGCAGTACTTC. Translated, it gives CASSFLGGRGDEQYF.